This T cell receptor (beta chain) was sequenced in a study of CD8 T cells in ankylosing spondylitis. This clonotype was found many times. MiXCR, applied by TCRdb to the 5' RACE reads, yields one record per CDR3 protein. The table lists some 250,000 distinct CDR3 sequences, roughly a tenth of them singletons. CDR1 and CDR2 from the germline V gene are SGHRS and YFSETQ. The V and J ends lost 2 bases and 8 bases, in that order; junction bases with no gene match: 14. The CDR3 totals 16 residues. This clonotype originated in a male donor with ankylosing spondylitis or in good health (not recorded which). Material for sequencing was blood, either unsorted or a sorted T cell fraction (not recorded which). V usage is TRBV5-1 and J usage is TRBJ1-2; the match to TRBD1 covers 8 bases. The DNA of the CDR3 is TGCGCCAGCAGCTTAGCCGGGACAGGCACTACTAGGGGCTACACCTTC. Its protein product is CASSLAGTGTTRGYTF. The entire variable domain, with the rest obtained from reference TRBV5-1 and TRBJ1-2, is as follows: KAGVTQTPRYLIKTRGQQVTLSCSPISGHRSVSWYQQTPGQGLQFLFEYFSETQRNKGNFPGRFSGRQFSNSRSEMNVSTLELGDSALYLCASSLAGTGTTRGYTFGSGTRLTVV.